This T cell receptor beta chain was sequenced for a study of blood T cell repertoires in COVID-19. At the level of the study: Italy, Spain and the United States were the sources of the convalescent and acute COVID-19 samples.

Germline V gene data show CDR1 as MDHEN and CDR2 as SYDVKM. V gave up 2 bases and J gave up 2 bases, with 6 bases separating them. This CDR3 is built from 13 residues. Original methodology: From reference gene primer amplification, estimates of nucleated cell counts were derived. Sequencing was performed with immunoSEQ multiplex PCR; in TCRdb, only in-frame clones are kept and a portion is missing. The V and J calls and clone size come from that table; D and trimming were worked out from the DNA. The table has about 150,000 clones, approximately 80% seen once. This TCR was sampled from a man aged 70 or older who had recovered from COVID-19. Material for sequencing was peripheral blood. The chain couples TRBV28 to TRBJ1-2; D remains ambiguous. Here the CDR3 reads CASSLNGNYGYTF. In DNA, the CDR3 is TGTGCCAGCAGTTTAAACGGGAACTATGGCTACACCTTC.